This T cell receptor beta chain was sequenced in a study of control samples from healthy donors and cancer patients. The method was immunoSEQ multiplex PCR; TCRdb's version includes in-frame clones alone and lacks a portion of them. The sample consists of around 130,000 clones, about 90% of them appearing once. This CDR3 has 14 amino acids. The V and J ends lost 3 bases and 6 bases, in that order; junction bases with no gene match: 4. In germline, CDR1 is KGHSH, CDR2 LQKENI. This clonotype was sampled from a man over 45 with head and neck cancer. The J gene is TRBJ2-2, the V gene TRBV18, with 7 nucleotides matching TRBD1. Material for sequencing was PBMCs. For the CDR3, the DNA is TGTGCCAGCTCACCTGGACAGGTCTCCGGGGAGCTGTTTTTT. This gives the protein CASSPGQVSGELFF.